This entry features one T cell receptor beta chain sequence. The V end lost 8 bases, the J end lost 0 bases, and 17 bases lay between the germline ends. The germline CDR1 and CDR2 sequences are SQVTM and ANQGSEA. The CDR3 runs to 14 residues. Recovery among Cohort 3 donors was established by two negative PCRs, clearance, or symptom resolution. The data were obtained in a study of blood T cell repertoires in COVID-19. Produced via immunoSEQ multiplex PCR; TCRdb's table is partial and in-frame only. Among 250,000 to 350,000 clones listed, roughly 88% were seen once. Sequencing used PBMCs or T cells enriched from blood (not recorded which). The sequence came from a young woman who had recovered from COVID-19. V and J are TRBV29-1 and TRBJ2-7; weak D call: TRBD2 (5 bases). For the CDR3, the DNA is TGCAGCACCCGGACTCCCGGTAGCTCCTACGAGCAGTACTTC. This translates into CSTRTPGSSYEQYF.